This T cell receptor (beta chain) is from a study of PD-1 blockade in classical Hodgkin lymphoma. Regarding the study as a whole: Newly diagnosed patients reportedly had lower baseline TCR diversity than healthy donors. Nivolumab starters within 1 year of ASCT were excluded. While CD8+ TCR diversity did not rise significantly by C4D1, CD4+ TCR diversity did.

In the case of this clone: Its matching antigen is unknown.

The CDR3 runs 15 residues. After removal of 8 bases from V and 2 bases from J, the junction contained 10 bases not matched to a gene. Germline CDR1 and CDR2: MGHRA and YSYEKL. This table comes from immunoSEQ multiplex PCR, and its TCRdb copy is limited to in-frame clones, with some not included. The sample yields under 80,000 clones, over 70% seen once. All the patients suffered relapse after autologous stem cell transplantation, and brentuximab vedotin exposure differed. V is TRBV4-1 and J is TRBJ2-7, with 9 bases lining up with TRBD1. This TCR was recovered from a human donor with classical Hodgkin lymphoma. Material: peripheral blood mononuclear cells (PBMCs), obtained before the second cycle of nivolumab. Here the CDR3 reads CASDPGTGLTYEQYF. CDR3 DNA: TGCGCCAGCGATCCCGGGACAGGGCTAACCTACGAGCAGTACTTC.